One and the same sample provided the 14 T cell receptor beta chains below, sequenced in a study of blood T cell repertoires in COVID-19. The data were produced by immunoSEQ multiplex PCR, yet TCRdb's version contains in-frame clones alone and is incomplete. The sample shows roughly 250,000 clones, around 82% of them seen only once. The sample was peripheral blood. The receptors stem from a human donor in a cohort sampled during active COVID-19.

This sequence joins TRBV4-1 and TRBJ1-3, with D unclear. This CDR3 spans 15 amino acids. Deletions cut 1 base from V and 4 bases from J, with 11 bases between. The germline V gene has CDR1 MGHRA and CDR2 YSYEKL. This CDR3 is CASSQVRASGNTIYF. The CDR3 DNA sequence: TGCGCCAGCAGCCAAGTACGCGCTTCCGGAAACACCATATATTTT.

The CDR3 spells CASNTLRGGVSQYF. Written as DNA, the CDR3 is TGTGCCAGCAATACTCTACGGGGGGGCGTTTCGCAGTATTTT. The chain couples TRBV28 to TRBJ2-3; 8 nucleotides align to TRBD2. The junction had 13 bases not matched to a gene; V was cut back by 7 bases and J by 10 bases. The CDR3 loop spans 14 amino acids. The germline V gene has CDR1 MDHEN and CDR2 SYDVKM.

This rearrangement joins TRBV5-4 to TRBJ1-3; D might be TRBD1 (6 bases). The V and J ends lost 0 bases and 0 bases respectively, with 16 bases between them. The germline CDR1 and CDR2 sequences are SGHNT and YYREEE (reference sequence). The CDR3 consists of 18 residues. CDR3 DNA sequence: TGTGCCAGCAGCTTGGGACAGGTTTTAACCCCCTCTGGAAACACCATATATTTT. It is translated as CASSLGQVLTPSGNTIYF.

The chain links TRBV7-8 to TRBJ2-1, with D possibly TRBD2 on 5 matching bases. CDR3 length: 13 residues. Trimming stripped 3 bases from V and 12 bases from J, with 15 bases between. Germline CDR1 is SGHVS and CDR2 is FQNEAQ. CDR3 protein: CASSLEGLPAQFF. CDR3 sequence (DNA): TGTGCCAGCAGCTTGGAAGGACTGCCTGCGCAGTTCTTC.

The V and J genes are TRBV16 and TRBJ2-5; the D is unclear. V lost 2 bases and J lost 4, with 11 bases in between. CDR1 and CDR2 (germline): KGHSY, FQNENV. The CDR3 has 14 residues. In DNA form, the CDR3 reads TGTGCCAGCAGCCAACGTCAGAACCGAGAGACCCAGTACTTC. This sequence encodes CASSQRQNRETQYF.

J is TRBJ1-1 and V is TRBV28, with D uncertain. The V gene lost 5 bases and the J gene lost 0 bases, with 4 bases spanning the gap. Germline V CDR1 and CDR2: MDHEN, SYDVKM. CDR3 length: 12 amino acids. DNA of the CDR3: TGTGCCAGCAGTACAGTGAACACTGAAGCTTTCTTT. This sequence encodes CASSTVNTEAFF. Looking up the rest from reference TRBV28 and TRBJ1-1 gives the full variable domain: DVKVTQSSRYLVKRTGEKVFLECVQDMDHENMFWYRQDPGLGLRLIYFSYDVKMKEKGDIPEGYSVSREKKERFSLILESASTNQTSMYLCASSTVNTEAFFGQGTRLTVV.

This chain links TRBV10-3 with TRBJ1-3, with D perhaps matching TRBD1 (5 bases). Germline assignment: CDR1 ENHRY and CDR2 SYGVKD. The CDR3 is 15 amino acids. V shed 3 bases and J shed 5 bases, with 14 bases lying between them. CDR3 DNA sequence: TGTGCCATCAGTGATGCCGACGGGGGTAGAAACACCATATATTTT. This codes for CAISDADGGRNTIYF.

This sequence joins TRBV4-1 and TRBJ1-5; 9 nucleotides line up with TRBD1. The ends lost 3 bases at V and 6 bases at J; junction bases unmatched: 6. The CDR3 sequence is 15 residues long. Germline V gene data show CDR1 as MGHRA and CDR2 as YSYEKL. For the CDR3, the DNA is TGCGCCAGCAGCCAGACCGGGACAGGGAGTCAGCCCCAGCATTTT. It codes for CASSQTGTGSQPQHF.

This clone was counted once. The chain couples TRBV18 to TRBJ1-4; D uncertain. This CDR3 region has 13 residues. Germline loops: CDR1 KGHSH, CDR2 LQKENI. V was shortened by 2 bases and J by 7 bases, with 8 bases between the two germline ends. CDR3 bases: TGTGCCAGCTCACCAAACCGAGCTGAAAAACTGTTTTTT. Translated, it gives CASSPNRAEKLFF.

The V gene is TRBV12-3 or TRBV12-4, the J gene TRBJ2-2, with D possibly being TRBD2 (6 bases). V gave up 1 base and J gave up 6 bases, with 6 bases separating them. The CDR3 extends over 13 amino acids. The chain's CDR3 is CASSLGGAGELFF. The CDR3 DNA is TGTGCCAGCAGTTTAGGGGGGGCCGGGGAGCTGTTTTTT.

The chain has TRBV28 and TRBJ2-5; 7 nucleotides match TRBD1. The CDR3 sequence is 14 residues long. The germline gives CDR1 MDHEN, CDR2 SYDVKM. V shed 6 bases and J 1 base; nucleotides not matched to a gene: 5. The CDR3 DNA follows: TGTGCCAGCAGCTACAGGGGTTTCCAAGAGACCCAGTACTTC. Translating it yields CASSYRGFQETQYF.

The chain has TRBV20-1 and TRBJ1-2; tentative D call: TRBD1 (5 bases). CDR3 length: 11 amino acids. Trimming stripped 6 bases from V and 7 bases from J, with 12 bases between. Germline CDR1 and CDR2: DFQATT and SNEGSKA (reference sequence). CDR3 loop: CSAQWGSGYTF. Written as DNA, the CDR3 is TGCAGTGCCCAGTGGGGCTCTGGCTACACCTTC.

This clone has just a few counts. Other DNA sequences of this sample code for an identical CDR3. This chain links TRBV28 with TRBJ2-7; TRBD1 matches at 7 bases. Germline CDR1 is MDHEN and CDR2 is SYDVKM. Germline trimming cut 4 bases from V and 0 bases from J; bases unmatched to any gene: 6. The length of the CDR3 is 15 residues. CDR3 nucleotides: TGTGCCAGCAGTTCCACGGGACAGAGCTCCTACGAGCAGTACTTC. Residues: CASSSTGQSSYEQYF.

For the CDR3, the DNA is TGTGCCACCAGCAGAGCAGTCGCAGGTTACAATGAGCAGTTCTTC. Its translation: CATSRAVAGYNEQFF. The V gene is TRBV15, the J gene TRBJ2-1; D not certain. The CDR3 spans 15 residues. Germline values: CDR1 LNHNV, CDR2 YYDKDF (reference sequence). V dropped 1 base and J dropped 4 bases, with 11 bases sitting between them.